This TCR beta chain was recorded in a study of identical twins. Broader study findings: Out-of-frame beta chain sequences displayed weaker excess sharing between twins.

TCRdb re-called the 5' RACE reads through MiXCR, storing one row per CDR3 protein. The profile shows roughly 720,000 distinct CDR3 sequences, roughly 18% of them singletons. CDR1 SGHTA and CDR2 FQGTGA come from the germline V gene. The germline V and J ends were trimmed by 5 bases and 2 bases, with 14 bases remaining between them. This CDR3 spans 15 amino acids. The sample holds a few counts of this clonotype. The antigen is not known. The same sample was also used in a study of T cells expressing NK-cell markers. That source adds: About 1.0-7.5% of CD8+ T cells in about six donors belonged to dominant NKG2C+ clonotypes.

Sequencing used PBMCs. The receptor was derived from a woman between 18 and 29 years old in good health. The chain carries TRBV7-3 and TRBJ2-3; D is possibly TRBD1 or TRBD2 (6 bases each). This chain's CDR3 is CASSTYGGYTDTQYF. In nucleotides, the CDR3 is TGTGCCAGCAGCACTTACGGGGGCTACACAGATACGCAGTATTTT.